This T cell receptor (beta chain) was identified during a study of T cells after yellow fever vaccination. Study information: Fractions containing few cells were prepared with SMART-Seq v4 Ultra Low Input. General study results and limits: Contamination of FACS-sorted repertoires by abundant clonotypes from the bulk population could occur. Re-detected after boosting: most primary clones, 96% of CD4 and 75% to 90% of CD8. Clonotypes shared by both compartments, CD4 and CD8, made up a small share.

Points on this clonotype: Its specificity is not known.

One entry per CDR3 protein results from TCRdb running MiXCR on the 5' RACE reads. The table shows 350,000 to 550,000 distinct CDR3 sequences, with about 17% occurring only once. The CDR3 is made up of 15 amino acids. The V gene's germline CDR1 is MNHEY and CDR2 SVGAGI. The V end was cut by 5 bases, the J end by 6 bases, with 16 bases between. This receptor was obtained from a man in his late teens or twenties who received the YFV17D yellow fever vaccine. The input for sequencing was PBMCs, taken before the yellow fever booster vaccination. The chain is built from TRBV6-5 and TRBJ2-2; no clear D gene. CDR3 DNA sequence: TGTGCCAGCAGTCAATACCGACTTGCCGCCGGGGAGCTGTTTTTT. Residues: CASSQYRLAAGELFF.